Here is one T cell receptor (beta chain) with its context. Primers used in a second PCR of about 7 to 12 cycles were a sample-barcoded 5' primer and a J-beta primer mix. MiXCR was run by TCRdb on the 5' RACE reads, yielding one entry per CDR3 protein. The repertoire holds 760,000 or so distinct CDR3 sequences, with around a quarter as singletons. This entry belongs to a study of blood T cells in healthy people across ages. Total RNA amounts of at least 5.5 micrograms were extracted per sample. These data were also filed under a second study, of T cells of mothers and their children. Turning to that study: Related mother and child pairs showed slightly greater overlap (not significant) than unrelated pairs did.

This TCR came from a boy under 18 in good health. The sequencing sample was made of blood.

The CDR3, as DNA: TGTGCCAGCAGTTTCACAGGGTTCTCCTACAATGAGCAGTTCTTC. This translates into CASSFTGFSYNEQFF. The chain uses TRBV28 and TRBJ2-1, with TRBD1 as a possible D gene (6 bases). V lost 3 bases and J 0 bases, leaving 9 bases between the germline ends. The CDR3 consists of 15 residues. Germline lookup yields CDR1 MDHEN and CDR2 SYDVKM.